Each of the 23 T cell receptor beta chains below was sequenced from the same sample in a study of cytotoxic CD8 clonotypes in ibrutinib-treated CLL. Measured with immunoSEQ multiplex PCR; TCRdb has only the in-frame clones, and not every one. The sample has fewer than 100,000 clones, about 86% seen once. This material consisted of PBMCs, taken before ibrutinib treatment. Receptors were obtained from a human donor with chronic lymphocytic leukemia.

The rearrangement joins TRBV11-3 to TRBJ2-7, with D maybe TRBD2 (6 bases). The germline V and J ends were trimmed by 2 bases and 1 base, with 9 bases remaining between them. Germline V lookup: CDR1 SGHNT, CDR2 YENEEA. This CDR3 contains 14 residues. The CDR3 region is CASSLSRGSYEQYF. CDR3 in DNA: TGTGCCAGCAGCTTAAGTCGGGGGTCCTACGAGCAGTACTTC.

The CDR3 sequence is CASSLRGSLYGYTF. Written as DNA, the CDR3 is TGTGCCAGCAGCCTACGGGGCAGCCTCTATGGCTACACCTTC. The chain recombines TRBV28 with TRBJ1-2, with a possible D match to TRBD1 (5 bases). Trimming shortened V by 6 bases and J by 4 bases, and 15 bases separated the two germline ends. This CDR3 spans 14 amino acids. The germline CDR1 and CDR2 sequences are MDHEN and SYDVKM.

The chain links TRBV7-6 to TRBJ2-5; the D is unclear. The germline gives CDR1 SGHVS, CDR2 FNYEAQ. The CDR3 runs 12 residues. The V end was cut by 2 bases, the J end by 4 bases, with 5 bases between. CDR3 region: CASSLKGETQYF. For the CDR3, the DNA is TGTGCCAGCAGCTTAAAGGGAGAGACCCAGTACTTC.

The chain joins TRBV7-3 to TRBJ1-2, with a tentative D call TRBD1 (5 bases). Germline V lookup: CDR1 SGHTA, CDR2 FQGTGA. V lost 2 bases and J 2 bases, leaving 12 bases between the germline ends. There are 15 residues in the CDR3. CDR3 bases: TGTGCCAGCAGCTTATCGGCAGGGCCCAACTATGGCTACACCTTC. Amino acids: CASSLSAGPNYGYTF.

Of note for this clone: This sample also contains other DNA sequences that code for the same CDR3. V usage is TRBV6-5 and J usage is TRBJ2-1; 13 bases fit TRBD2. The CDR3 totals 15 residues. V shed 4 bases, J shed 4 bases, and the junction held 1 base outside the gene matches. CDR1 and CDR2 (germline): MNHEY, SVGAGI. The CDR3 sequence: CASSLLAGGYNEQFF. The DNA of the CDR3 is TGTGCCAGCAGTTTACTAGCGGGAGGGTACAATGAGCAGTTCTTC.

The V call is TRBV18, the J call TRBJ1-2, with D perhaps TRBD1 (5 bases). V lost 4 bases and J 3 bases, leaving 12 bases between the germline ends. The germline V gene encodes CDR1 KGHSH and CDR2 LQKENI. The length of the CDR3 is 14 residues. Written as DNA, the CDR3 is TGTGCCAGCTCACGAAGTCTGGGGGACTATGGCTACACCTTC. It codes for CASSRSLGDYGYTF.

This chain links TRBV7-3 with TRBJ2-1; 11 bases align to TRBD1. The germline V gene has CDR1 SGHTA and CDR2 FQGTGA. There are 15 residues in the CDR3. Losses at the gene ends were 5 bases for V and 8 bases for J; bases not matched to a gene: 8. CDR3 bases: TGTGCCAGCAGCGGACGGACAGGGGGCCAGGATGAGCAGTTCTTC. Amino acid sequence: CASSGRTGGQDEQFF.

CDR3 nucleotides: TGCAGCGTCGTAATGCAGGGTTTCGGTGAAAAACTGTTTTTT. Translation: CSVVMQGFGEKLFF. The J gene is TRBJ1-4, the V gene TRBV29-1; tentative D call: TRBD1 (5 bases). The CDR3 totals 14 residues. Between the trimmed V and J ends, which lost 6 bases and 7 bases, there was a span of 18 bases. Germline V CDR1 and CDR2: SQVTM, ANQGSEA.

Of note for this clone: Additional DNA sequences in this sample encode the identical CDR3. This chain links TRBV6-5 with TRBJ2-3, with D perhaps TRBD2 (7 bases). V was cut by 3 bases and J by 0 bases, with 10 bases left in between. The CDR3 covers 15 residues. The V gene's germline CDR1 is MNHEY and CDR2 SVGAGI. Here the CDR3 reads CASSYRGASTDTQYF. DNA for the CDR3: TGTGCCAGCAGTTATCGGGGGGCTAGCACAGATACGCAGTATTTT.

The chain uses TRBV6-5 and TRBJ2-7; no clear D gene. Germline V CDR1 and CDR2: MNHEY, SVGAGI. The CDR3 loop spans 14 amino acids. V lost 0 bases and J 2 bases, leaving 8 bases between the germline ends. In nucleotides, the CDR3 is TGTGCCAGCAGTTACTCGGGCAGGACCTACGAGCAGTACTTC. Encoded protein: CASSYSGRTYEQYF.

The rearrangement joins TRBV5-6 to TRBJ1-1; the match to TRBD1 covers 9 bases. The V gene's germline CDR1 is SGHDT and CDR2 YYEEEE. The V segment lost 1 base and the J segment 0 bases; nucleotides outside the gene matches: 1. This CDR3 is 15 amino acids long. The CDR3 loop is CASSLTGGMNTEAFF. CDR3 in DNA: TGTGCCAGCAGCTTGACAGGGGGCATGAACACTGAAGCTTTCTTT.

The CDR3 sequence is CASSRSGQGSYEQYF. As DNA, the CDR3 is TGTGCCAGCAGTCGTTCGGGACAGGGTTCTTACGAGCAGTACTTC. The J gene is TRBJ2-7, the V gene TRBV7-2; 9 bases are a match to TRBD1. After removal of 6 bases from V and 4 bases from J, the junction contained 10 bases not matched to a gene. This CDR3 contains 15 residues. The germline CDR1 and CDR2 sequences are SGHTA and FQGNSA.

Only one count was recorded for this clone. The chain employs TRBV19 and TRBJ1-2, with 7 bases fitting TRBD1. CDR1 and CDR2 (germline): LNHDA, SQIVND (reference sequence). The CDR3 is 17 amino acids. The trim removed 7 bases at V and 0 bases at J, leaving 14 bases unmatched. This CDR3 is CASTSGGTGGANYGYTF. The CDR3 nucleotides read TGTGCCAGTACGTCAGGGGGAACCGGAGGGGCTAACTATGGCTACACCTTC.

The rearrangement uses TRBV5-4 and TRBJ2-3; 11 bases are a match to TRBD2. The CDR3 loop spans 16 amino acids. J lost 3 bases, V lost 0 bases, and 3 bases had no gene match. CDR1 and CDR2 (germline): SGHNT, YYREEE (reference sequence). The CDR3 loop is CASSLGSSGRTDTQYF. In DNA form, the CDR3 reads TGTGCCAGCAGCTTGGGGTCTAGCGGGAGGACAGATACGCAGTATTTT.

V and J are TRBV19 and TRBJ1-2, with 7 nucleotides matching TRBD1. The CDR3 spans 13 residues. Per the germline V gene, CDR1 is LNHDA and CDR2 is SQIVND (reference sequence). V trimming: 9 bases; J trimming: 7 bases; junction bases outside the gene matches: 11. CDR3: CASTVGQESGYTF. CDR3 DNA: TGTGCCAGCACCGTCGGACAGGAGTCTGGCTACACCTTC.

The chain has TRBV7-2 and TRBJ1-4, with D possibly TRBD1 on 5 matching bases. This CDR3 contains 15 residues. From germline, CDR1 is SGHTA and CDR2 FQGNSA. The V end was cut by 2 bases, the J end by 9 bases, with 16 bases between. The CDR3 DNA follows: TGTGCCAGCAGCTTATATGGGGCAACCGTGAAAAAACTGTTTTTT. It translates to CASSLYGATVKKLFF.

The V and J genes are TRBV28 and TRBJ2-6; D gene ambiguous. V gave up 2 bases and J gave up 2 bases, with 7 bases separating them. Germline V gene data show CDR1 as MDHEN and CDR2 as SYDVKM. CDR3 length: 15 amino acids. CDR3 bases: TGTGCCAGCAGTTTAAGGCGGCCTGGGGCCAACGTCCTGACTTTC. It encodes CASSLRRPGANVLTF.

This chain joins TRBV10-3 and TRBJ2-5; the D call may be TRBD1 or TRBD2 (5 bases each). The CDR3 length is 12 residues. Trimming took 2 bases from V and 13 from J, leaving 14 bases between them. Germline V gives CDR1 ENHRY, CDR2 SYGVKD. CDR3 nucleotide sequence: TGTGCCATCAGTGAGGCAACGGGACCATCGTACTTC. It encodes CAISEATGPSYF.

The CDR3 sequence: CASSLAGLASYQETQYF. Written as DNA, the CDR3 is TGCGCCAGCAGCTTGGCCGGGTTAGCGTCGTACCAAGAGACCCAGTACTTC. The V and J genes are TRBV5-1 and TRBJ2-5, with D perhaps matching TRBD2 (5 bases). In germline, CDR1 is SGHRS, CDR2 YFSETQ. The V and J ends lost 0 bases and 0 bases respectively, with 15 bases between them. This CDR3 has 17 amino acids.

The chain couples TRBV10-1 to TRBJ2-5, with a tentative D call TRBD1 (5 bases). The CDR3 is made up of 13 amino acids. V lost 6 bases and J 0 bases, leaving 8 bases between the germline ends. Per germline, CDR1 WNHNN and CDR2 SYGVQD (reference sequence). The CDR3 loop is CASSRVYQETQYF. CDR3 DNA sequence: TGCGCCAGCAGCAGGGTTTACCAAGAGACCCAGTACTTC.

The rearrangement links TRBV9 to TRBJ2-1; D ambiguous. The V gene's germline CDR1 is SGDLS and CDR2 YYNGEE. This CDR3 comprises 15 residues. The ends were cut back, 1 base at V and 0 bases at J, with 8 bases in the middle. CDR3 sequence reads: CASSVSEASYNEQFF. CDR3 DNA sequence: TGTGCCAGCAGCGTAAGTGAGGCCTCCTACAATGAGCAGTTCTTC. Full variable domain (missing parts from reference TRBV9 and TRBJ2-1): DSGVTQTPKHLITATGQRVTLRCSPRSGDLSVYWYQQSLDQGLQFLIQYYNGEERAKGNILERFSAQQFPDLHSELNLSSLELGDSALYFCASSVSEASYNEQFFGPGTRLTVL.

This sequence joins TRBV5-8 and TRBJ2-3; D is uncertain. The CDR3 consists of 13 residues. V shed 4 bases and J shed 5 bases, with 11 bases lying between them. Germline V gene lookup returns CDR1 SGHTS and CDR2 YDEGEE. The CDR3 nucleotides are TGTGCCAGCAGCGCTGGGTGGGGAGATACGCAGTATTTT. It is translated as CASSAGWGDTQYF.

V gene TRBV27 combines with J gene TRBJ2-3, with D unclear. This CDR3 spans 14 amino acids. Germline CDR1 and CDR2: MNHEY and SMNVEV (reference sequence). V shed 0 bases and J shed 2 bases, with 6 bases lying between them. CDR3 DNA: TGTGCCAGCAGTTTATCGTGGCACACAGATACGCAGTATTTT. Protein: CASSLSWHTDTQYF.